There are a few counts of the clone carrying this T cell receptor (beta chain). The antigen remains undetermined. V trimming: 7 bases; J trimming: 2 bases; junction bases outside the gene matches: 6. The CDR3 is 14 residues long. Per germline, CDR1 LGHNT and CDR2 FRNRAP. This sample was included in a study of CD8 T cells in ankylosing spondylitis. Researchers built TCR beta libraries using quantitative 5'-RACE with molecular barcodes. Each CDR3 protein is one row after TCRdb ran MiXCR on the 5' RACE reads. Altogether approximately 440,000 distinct CDR3 sequences are present, roughly 15% being singletons, with the ten largest covering about 0.94%. Study outcomes and limitations: Disease-linked clones proved CD8+ and comparatively uncommon in peripheral blood. Matched ankylosing spondylitis synovial fluid reportedly showed significant enrichment of disease-linked clones. Past studies reported some motif variants in reactive arthritis synovial fluid and blood. A TCR beta motif made of fewer than ten highly homologous variants seemed typical of ankylosing spondylitis blood.

V usage is TRBV12-5 and J usage is TRBJ2-3; 7 bases match TRBD2. Sequenced sample: blood, either unsorted or a sorted T cell fraction (not recorded which). This TCR came from a male donor with ankylosing spondylitis. The CDR3 DNA sequence: TGTGCTAGTGACGAGGGACTACACACAGATACGCAGTATTTT. As protein: CASDEGLHTDTQYF.